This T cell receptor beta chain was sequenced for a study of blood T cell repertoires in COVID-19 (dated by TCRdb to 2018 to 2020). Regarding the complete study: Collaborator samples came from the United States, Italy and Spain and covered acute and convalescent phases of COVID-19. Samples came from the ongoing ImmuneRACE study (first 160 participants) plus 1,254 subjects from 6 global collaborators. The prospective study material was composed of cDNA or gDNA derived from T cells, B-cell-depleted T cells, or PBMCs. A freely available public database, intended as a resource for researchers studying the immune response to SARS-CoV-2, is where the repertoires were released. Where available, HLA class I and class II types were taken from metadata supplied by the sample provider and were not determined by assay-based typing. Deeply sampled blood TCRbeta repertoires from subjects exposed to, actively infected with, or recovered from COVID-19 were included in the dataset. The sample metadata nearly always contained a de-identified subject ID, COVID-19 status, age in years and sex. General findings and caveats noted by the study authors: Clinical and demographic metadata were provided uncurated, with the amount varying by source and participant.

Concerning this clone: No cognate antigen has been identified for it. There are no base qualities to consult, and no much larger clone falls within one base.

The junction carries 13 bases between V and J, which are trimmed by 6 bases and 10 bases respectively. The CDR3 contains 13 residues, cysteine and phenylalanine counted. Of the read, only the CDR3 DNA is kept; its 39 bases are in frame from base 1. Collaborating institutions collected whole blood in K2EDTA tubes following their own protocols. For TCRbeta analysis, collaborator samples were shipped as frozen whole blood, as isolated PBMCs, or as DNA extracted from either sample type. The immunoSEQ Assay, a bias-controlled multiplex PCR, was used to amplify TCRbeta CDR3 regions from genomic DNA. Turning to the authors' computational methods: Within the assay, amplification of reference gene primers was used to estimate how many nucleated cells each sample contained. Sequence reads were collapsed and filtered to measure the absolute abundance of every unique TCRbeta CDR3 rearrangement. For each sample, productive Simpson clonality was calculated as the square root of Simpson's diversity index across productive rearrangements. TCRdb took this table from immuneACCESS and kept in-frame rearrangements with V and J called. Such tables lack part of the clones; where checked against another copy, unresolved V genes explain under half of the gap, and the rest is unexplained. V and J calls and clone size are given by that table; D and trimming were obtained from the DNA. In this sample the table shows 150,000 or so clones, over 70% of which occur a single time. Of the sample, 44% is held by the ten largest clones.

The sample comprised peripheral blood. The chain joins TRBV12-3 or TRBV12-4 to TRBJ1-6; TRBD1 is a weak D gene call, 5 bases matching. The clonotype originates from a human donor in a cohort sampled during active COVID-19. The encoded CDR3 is CASSPGGESPLHF. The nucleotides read TGTGCCAGCAGCCCCGGGGGGGAGTCACCCCTCCACTTT.